The clone carrying this T cell receptor (beta chain) was seen at least ten times. Every subset's genomic DNA went evenly onto several immunoSEQ plates. Replicate PCRs for sorted subsets used around 200 ng DNA; this equaled about 30,000 T cell genomes. Measured with immunoSEQ multiplex PCR; TCRdb has only the in-frame clones, and not every one. The sample shows around 1,100,000 clones, 60% to 80% of them seen only once. These data originate in a study of shared clonotypes between healthy human individuals. The CDR3 loop spans 14 amino acids. The germline V gene encodes CDR1 SQVTM and CDR2 ANQGSEA. V was pared by 3 bases and J by 5 bases, with 16 bases between.

The chain combines TRBV29-1 with TRBJ1-1; weak D call: TRBD1 (5 bases). The receptor was derived from a man aged 18 to 29 in good health. Some clones in this sample may be carry-over from other donors' samples. Sequencing was done on a sample of memory CD4+ T cells from PBMCs. Subset of the sample: CD45RA-negative fraction. In nucleotides, the CDR3 is TGCAGCGTTGAGGGGGGAAAGGGAGCAACTGAAGCTTTCTTT. Protein sequence: CSVEGGKGATEAFF.